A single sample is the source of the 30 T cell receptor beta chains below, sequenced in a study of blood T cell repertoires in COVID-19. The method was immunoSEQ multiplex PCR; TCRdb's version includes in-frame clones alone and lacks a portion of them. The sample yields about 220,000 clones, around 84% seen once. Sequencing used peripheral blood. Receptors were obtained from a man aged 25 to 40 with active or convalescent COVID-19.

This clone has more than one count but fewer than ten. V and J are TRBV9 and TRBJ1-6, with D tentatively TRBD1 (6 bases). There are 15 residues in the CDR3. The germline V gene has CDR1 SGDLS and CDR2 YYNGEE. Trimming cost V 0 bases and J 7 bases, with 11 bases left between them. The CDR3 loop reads CASSVEGGPNSPLHF. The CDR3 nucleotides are TGTGCCAGCAGCGTAGAGGGGGGGCCGAATTCACCCCTCCACTTT. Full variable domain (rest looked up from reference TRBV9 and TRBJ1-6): DSGVTQTPKHLITATGQRVTLRCSPRSGDLSVYWYQQSLDQGLQFLIQYYNGEERAKGNILERFSAQQFPDLHSELNLSSLELGDSALYFCASSVEGGPNSPLHFGNGTRLTVT.

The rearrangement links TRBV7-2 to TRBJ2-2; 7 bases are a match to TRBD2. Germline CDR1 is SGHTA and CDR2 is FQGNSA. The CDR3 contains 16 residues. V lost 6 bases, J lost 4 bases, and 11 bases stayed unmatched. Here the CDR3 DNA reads TGTGCCAGCAGTCGCGAGACTAGCAGCATCACCGGGGAGCTGTTTTTT. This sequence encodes CASSRETSSITGELFF.

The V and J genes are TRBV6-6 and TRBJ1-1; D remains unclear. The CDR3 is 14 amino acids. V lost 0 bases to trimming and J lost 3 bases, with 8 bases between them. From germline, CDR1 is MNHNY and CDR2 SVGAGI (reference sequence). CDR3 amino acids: CASSYSPLDTEAFF. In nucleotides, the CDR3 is TGTGCCAGCAGTTACTCACCCTTAGACACTGAAGCTTTCTTT.

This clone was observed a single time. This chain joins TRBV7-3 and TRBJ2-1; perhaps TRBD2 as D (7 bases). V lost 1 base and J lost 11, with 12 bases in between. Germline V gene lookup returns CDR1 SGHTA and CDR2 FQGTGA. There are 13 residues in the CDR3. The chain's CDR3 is CASSLRGGQKQFF. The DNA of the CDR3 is TGTGCCAGCAGCTTAAGGGGGGGCCAGAAGCAGTTCTTC.

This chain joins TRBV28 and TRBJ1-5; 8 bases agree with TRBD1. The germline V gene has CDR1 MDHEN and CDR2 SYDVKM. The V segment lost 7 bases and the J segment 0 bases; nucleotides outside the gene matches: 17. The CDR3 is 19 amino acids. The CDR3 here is CASTISPGQVPYSNQPQHF. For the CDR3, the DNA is TGTGCCAGCACCATATCCCCGGGACAGGTCCCTTATAGCAATCAGCCCCAGCATTTT.

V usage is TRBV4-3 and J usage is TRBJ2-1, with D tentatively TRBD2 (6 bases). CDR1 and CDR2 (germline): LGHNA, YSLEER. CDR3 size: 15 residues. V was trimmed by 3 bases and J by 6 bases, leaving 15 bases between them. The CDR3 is CASSQARDWGNEQFF. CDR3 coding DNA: TGCGCCAGCAGCCAGGCCCGGGACTGGGGCAATGAGCAGTTCTTC.

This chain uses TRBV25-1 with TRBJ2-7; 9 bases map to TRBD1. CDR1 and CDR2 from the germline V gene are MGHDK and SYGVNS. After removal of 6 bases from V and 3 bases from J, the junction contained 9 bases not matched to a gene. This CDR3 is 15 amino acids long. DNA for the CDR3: TGTGCCAGCAGCGATTACGGGACAGGGCACTACGAGCAGTACTTC. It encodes CASSDYGTGHYEQYF.

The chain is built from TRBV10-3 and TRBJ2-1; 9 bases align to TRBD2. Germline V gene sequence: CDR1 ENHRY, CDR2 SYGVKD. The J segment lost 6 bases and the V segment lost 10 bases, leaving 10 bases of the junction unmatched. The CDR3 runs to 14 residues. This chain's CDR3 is CATMAGGPSNEQFF. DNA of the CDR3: TGTGCCACCATGGCGGGAGGGCCTAGCAATGAGCAGTTCTTC.

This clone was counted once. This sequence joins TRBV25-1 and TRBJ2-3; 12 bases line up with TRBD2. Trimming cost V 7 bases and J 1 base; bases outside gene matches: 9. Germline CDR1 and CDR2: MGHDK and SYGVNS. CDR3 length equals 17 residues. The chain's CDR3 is CASTHLAGGFGTDTQYF. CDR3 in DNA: TGTGCCAGCACTCACCTAGCGGGGGGGTTTGGCACAGATACGCAGTATTTT.

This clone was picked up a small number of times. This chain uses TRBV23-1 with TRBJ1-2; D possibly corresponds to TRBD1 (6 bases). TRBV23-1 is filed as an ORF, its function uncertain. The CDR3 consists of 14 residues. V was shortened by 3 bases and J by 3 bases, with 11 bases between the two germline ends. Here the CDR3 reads CASSQQDSYYGYTF. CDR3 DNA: TGCGCCAGCAGTCAGCAGGACAGTTACTATGGCTACACCTTC.

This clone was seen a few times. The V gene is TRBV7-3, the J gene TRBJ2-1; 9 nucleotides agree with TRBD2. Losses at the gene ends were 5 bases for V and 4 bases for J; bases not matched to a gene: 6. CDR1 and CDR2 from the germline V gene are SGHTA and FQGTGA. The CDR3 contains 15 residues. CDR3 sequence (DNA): TGTGCCAGCAGCAGAGCGGGAGGCGCATACAATGAGCAGTTCTTC. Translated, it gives CASSRAGGAYNEQFF.

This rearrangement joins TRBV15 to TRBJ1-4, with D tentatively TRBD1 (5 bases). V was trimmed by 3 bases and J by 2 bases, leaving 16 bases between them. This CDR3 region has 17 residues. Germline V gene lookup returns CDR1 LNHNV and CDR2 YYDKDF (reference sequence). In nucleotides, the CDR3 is TGTGCCACCAGCAGGCCTGCCCGCGACAGTACTAATGAAAAACTGTTTTTT. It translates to CATSRPARDSTNEKLFF.

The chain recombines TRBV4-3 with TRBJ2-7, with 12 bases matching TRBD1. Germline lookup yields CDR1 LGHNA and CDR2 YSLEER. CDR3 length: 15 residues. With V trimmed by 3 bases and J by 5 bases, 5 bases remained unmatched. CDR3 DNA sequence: TGCGCCAGCAGCCAGGCCGGGACAGGGGGCGACGAGCAGTACTTC. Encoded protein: CASSQAGTGGDEQYF.

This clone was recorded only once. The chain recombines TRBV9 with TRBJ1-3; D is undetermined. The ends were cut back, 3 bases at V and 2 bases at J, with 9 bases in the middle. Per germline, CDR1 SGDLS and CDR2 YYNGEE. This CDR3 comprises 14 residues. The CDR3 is CASSASGAGNTIYF. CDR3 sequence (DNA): TGTGCCAGCAGCGCCAGTGGTGCTGGAAACACCATATATTTT.

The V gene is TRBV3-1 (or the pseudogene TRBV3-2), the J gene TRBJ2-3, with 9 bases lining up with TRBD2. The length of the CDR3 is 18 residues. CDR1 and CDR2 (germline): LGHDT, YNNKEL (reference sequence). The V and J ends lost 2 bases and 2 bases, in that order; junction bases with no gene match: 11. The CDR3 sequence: CASSQWGGSGGTTDTQYF. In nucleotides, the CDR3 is TGTGCCAGCAGCCAATGGGGAGGGAGCGGGGGGACCACAGATACGCAGTATTTT.

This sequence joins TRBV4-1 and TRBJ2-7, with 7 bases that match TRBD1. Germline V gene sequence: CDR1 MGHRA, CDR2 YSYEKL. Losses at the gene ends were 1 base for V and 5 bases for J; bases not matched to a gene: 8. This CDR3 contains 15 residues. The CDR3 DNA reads TGCGCCAGCAGCCAAGTCCACAGGGGATGGAACGAGCAGTACTTC. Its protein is CASSQVHRGWNEQYF.

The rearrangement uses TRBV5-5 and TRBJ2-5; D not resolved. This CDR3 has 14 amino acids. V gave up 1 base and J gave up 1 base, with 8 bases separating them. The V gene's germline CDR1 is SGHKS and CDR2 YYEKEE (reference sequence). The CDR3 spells CASSLTPIQETQYF. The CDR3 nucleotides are TGTGCCAGCAGCTTGACACCGATCCAAGAGACCCAGTACTTC.

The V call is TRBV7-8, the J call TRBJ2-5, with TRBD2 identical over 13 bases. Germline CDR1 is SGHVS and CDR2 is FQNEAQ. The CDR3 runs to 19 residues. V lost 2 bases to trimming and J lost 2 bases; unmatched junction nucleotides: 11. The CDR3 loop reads CASSLRTSGGRKNQETQYF. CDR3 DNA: TGTGCCAGCAGCTTAAGGACTAGCGGGGGCCGCAAGAATCAAGAGACCCAGTACTTC.

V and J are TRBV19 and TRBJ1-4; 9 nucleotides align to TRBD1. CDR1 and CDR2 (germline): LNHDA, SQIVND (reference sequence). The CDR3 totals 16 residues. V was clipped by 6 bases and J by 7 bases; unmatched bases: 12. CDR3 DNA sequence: TGTGCCAGTAGCGAGGATCCCGGGACAGGGAGTGAAAAACTGTTTTTT. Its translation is CASSEDPGTGSEKLFF.

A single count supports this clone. CDR3 region: CASSYRTGGGNQPQHF. The CDR3 DNA reads TGTGCCAGCAGCTATCGGACAGGGGGCGGAAATCAGCCCCAGCATTTT. The rearrangement links TRBV28 to TRBJ1-5; 11 bases fit TRBD1. CDR1 and CDR2 (germline): MDHEN, SYDVKM. The V gene end was trimmed by 6 bases and the J gene end by 4 bases; junction bases not matched to a gene: 8. The CDR3 sequence is 16 residues long.

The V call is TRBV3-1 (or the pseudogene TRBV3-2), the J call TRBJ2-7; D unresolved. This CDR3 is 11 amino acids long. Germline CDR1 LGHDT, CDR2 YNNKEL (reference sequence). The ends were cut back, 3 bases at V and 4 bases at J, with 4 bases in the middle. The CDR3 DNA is TGTGCCAGCAGCCACTCTTACGAGCAGTACTTC. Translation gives CASSHSYEQYF.

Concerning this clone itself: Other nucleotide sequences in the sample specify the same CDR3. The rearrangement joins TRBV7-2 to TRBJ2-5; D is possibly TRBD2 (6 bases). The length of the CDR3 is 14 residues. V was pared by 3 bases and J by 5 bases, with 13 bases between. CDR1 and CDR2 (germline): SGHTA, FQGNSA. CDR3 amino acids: CASSLAGPRETQYF. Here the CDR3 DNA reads TGTGCCAGCAGCTTGGCGGGGCCGAGGGAGACCCAGTACTTC.

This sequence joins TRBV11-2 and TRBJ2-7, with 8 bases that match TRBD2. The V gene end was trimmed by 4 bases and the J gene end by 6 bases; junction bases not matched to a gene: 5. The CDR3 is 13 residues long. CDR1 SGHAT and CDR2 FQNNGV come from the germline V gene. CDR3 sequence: CASSSSRGGEQYF. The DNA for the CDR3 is TGTGCCAGCAGCTCCTCCCGGGGGGGCGAGCAGTACTTC.

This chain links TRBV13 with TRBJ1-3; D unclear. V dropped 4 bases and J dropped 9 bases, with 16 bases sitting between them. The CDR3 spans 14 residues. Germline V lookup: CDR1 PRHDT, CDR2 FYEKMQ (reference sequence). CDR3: CASSSRGTVGTIYF. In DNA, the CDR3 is TGTGCCAGCAGCTCACGGGGAACGGTGGGCACCATATATTTT. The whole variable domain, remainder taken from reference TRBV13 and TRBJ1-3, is AAGVIQSPRHLIKEKRETATLKCYPIPRHDTVYWYQQGPGQDPQFLISFYEKMQSDKGSIPDRFSAQQFSDYHSELNMSSLELGDSALYFCASSSRGTVGTIYFGEGSWLTVV.

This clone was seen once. The CDR3 reads CASTIFLGGAGANVLTF. CDR3 DNA: TGCGCCAGCACTATTTTTCTTGGGGGGGCTGGGGCCAACGTCCTGACTTTC. The J gene is TRBJ2-6, the V gene TRBV4-3, with TRBD2 matching over 7 bases. CDR3 size: 17 residues. V trimming: 7 bases; J trimming: 2 bases; junction bases outside the gene matches: 11. Germline V gene data show CDR1 as LGHNA and CDR2 as YSLEER.

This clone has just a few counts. This CDR3 reads CASSVGSSQPQHF. The CDR3 DNA reads TGTGCCAGCAGCGTTGGATCTAGTCAGCCCCAGCATTTT. The chain carries TRBV9 and TRBJ1-5, with unresolved D. Germline CDR1 is SGDLS and CDR2 is YYNGEE. Between the trimmed V and J ends, which lost 2 bases and 6 bases, there was a span of 9 bases. The CDR3 contains 13 residues.

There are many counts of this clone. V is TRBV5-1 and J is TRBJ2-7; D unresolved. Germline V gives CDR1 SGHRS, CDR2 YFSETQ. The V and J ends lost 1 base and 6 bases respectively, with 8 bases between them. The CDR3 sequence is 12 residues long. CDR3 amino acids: CASSLPASEQYF. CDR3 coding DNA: TGCGCCAGCAGCTTGCCAGCGTCCGAGCAGTACTTC.

CDR3 residues: CASKGQFYEQYF. The CDR3 region has the DNA TGTGCCAGCAAGGGACAGTTCTACGAGCAGTACTTC. The chain combines TRBV28 with TRBJ2-7; 7 positions match TRBD1. Germline CDR1 and CDR2: MDHEN and SYDVKM. Losses at the gene ends were 7 bases for V and 3 bases for J; bases not matched to a gene: 3. The CDR3 spans 12 residues.

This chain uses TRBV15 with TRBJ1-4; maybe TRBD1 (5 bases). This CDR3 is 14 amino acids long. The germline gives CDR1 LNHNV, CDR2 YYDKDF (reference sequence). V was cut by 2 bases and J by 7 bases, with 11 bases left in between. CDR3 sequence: CATSRSVGGEKLFF. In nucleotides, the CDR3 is TGTGCCACCAGCAGATCCGTGGGGGGTGAAAAACTGTTTTTT.

The CDR3 here is CASSPALAGDYNEQFF. The CDR3, as DNA: TGTGCCAGCTCACCAGCCCTAGCGGGGGATTACAATGAGCAGTTCTTC. The chain uses TRBV18 and TRBJ2-1; 10 bases map to TRBD2. J gave up 4 bases and V 2 bases, and 5 bases lay outside the gene matches. The germline V gene encodes CDR1 KGHSH and CDR2 LQKENI. The CDR3 runs to 16 residues.